Detailed here is one T cell receptor (beta chain). This receptor's antigen is unknown. Base qualities are not at hand, and no much larger clone is one base apart. Preparation of the library involved 5' RACE. The listed sequencing device is Illumina HiSeq 2500. A second PCR of roughly 7 to 12 cycles was run with a J-beta primer mix and a sample-barcoded 5' primer. A template-switch 5' adaptor carrying 12 random nucleotides introduced a unique molecular identifier onto each TCR beta cDNA molecule. Each sample yielded at least 3 million CDR3-containing paired-end reads. First-strand cDNA synthesis was performed from all RNA using the Mint cDNA synthesis kit, with priming by a TRBC-specific oligonucleotide. All cDNA was treated with uracil-DNA glycosylase and then went through a first 18-cycle PCR with the universal primers M1SS and BC2_uni_R. The authors' analysis ran thus. For normalization, 1 million high-quality reads were randomly selected from each sample, with every read carrying a distinct molecular identifier. Reads sharing molecular identifiers were discarded rather than binned into consensus sequences. MiTCR, set to a Q25 quality threshold and the strictest error-elimination algorithm, was used for CDR3 identification, clonotype clustering and error correction. A nonparametric unseen species model with Euler transformation was used to estimate a lower bound on total TCR beta diversity. The raw public reads went through TCRdb reprocessing: fastp at Q25, MiXCR clone calling, in-frame beta chains kept. Entries are consolidated by CDR3 protein sequence, retaining the most common genes and DNA. The authors' filters were not applied to this entry. The table for this sample lists 1 million or so distinct CDR3 sequences; 45% of them were counted only once. Jointly, the top ten make up over 15% of the sample.

The 39 donors, aged about 6 to 90 years, were systemically healthy Caucasian individuals from Russia. Ten milliliters of peripheral blood were drawn from each donor into EDTA-treated Vacutainer tubes. Ficoll-Paque density-gradient centrifugation was used to isolate PBMCs, with at least 6.5 million per sample. Total RNA was extracted from PBMCs with Trizol reagent, with at least 5.5 micrograms obtained per sample. For every donor, an aliquot of PBMCs went through flow cytometry to measure the percentages of naive CD45RAhigh/CD27high T cells. The data were taken from a study of blood T cells in healthy people across ages (dated by TCRdb to the mid-2010s). For context, the study as a whole: In model experiments, template switching captured roughly one uniquely barcoded TCR beta cDNA molecule for every two T cells. The donors were split into four age groups: young (average around 15 years), middle-aged (about 40), aged (over 55) and long-lived (under 90). Two additional independent replicas of 1 million unique cDNA reads from the same blood draw were analyzed for two donors (one aged 18 to 30 and one aged 80 or older). Using deep sequencing normalized with unique cDNA molecular identifiers, the study measured how TCR beta repertoire diversity changes with age. To avoid experimental bias, donors of different ages were distributed randomly across sequencing lanes.

Via the germline V gene, CDR1 is MNHEY and CDR2 SVGEGT. CDR3 length: 12 amino acids, cysteine to phenylalanine. Here the CDR3 DNA is all that survives: 36 bases in frame from base 1. V sheds 4 bases and J sheds 13 bases, leaving 14 bases between their ends. Study-wide conclusions, independent of this receptor: Compared with the aged group, the long-lived group had more naive CD4+ T cells, fewer expanded clones and increased TCR diversity, a pattern suggesting age selection. Conclusive comparison of naive and antigen-experienced compartments was prevented by the profiling of bulk unsorted PBMCs. Observed TCR beta diversity correlated strongly with the percentage of naive T cells measured by flow cytometry. Total diversity estimates from one million sequenced T cells were considered lower bounds and underestimates. Observed TCR beta diversity per million T cells fell roughly linearly with age, and a significant reduction was already apparent by age roughly 40. Because the CMV infection status of the donors was unknown, age-related changes in expanded clonotypes may potentially have been confounded.

This receptor was taken from an older woman in good health. The chain is assembled from TRBV6-2 or TRBV6-3 and TRBJ2-1, with the D gene too uncertain to name. The sequencing input was blood. At the DNA level, the sequence is TGTGCCAGCAGTTCCCTCCATCCTAAACAGTTCTTC. Its protein reads: CASSSLHPKQFF.